The 25 T cell receptor beta chains listed next were all sequenced from one sample in a study of OX40 agonist ivuxolimab in advanced cancers. The protocol was immunoSEQ multiplex PCR, while the TCRdb copy is restricted to in-frame clones and leaves out a portion. This sample has around 61,000 clones, with 82% found just once. Sequencing used CD4+ or CD8+ T cells sorted from blood, obtained in a trial of the OX40 agonist ivuxolimab. Receptors originate from an adult with an advanced solid tumor such as melanoma, head and neck, liver or kidney cancer.

The chain uses TRBV2 and TRBJ2-3; maybe TRBD1 (6 bases). Germline lookup yields CDR1 SNHLY and CDR2 FYNNEI. The length of the CDR3 is 15 residues. Trimming left V 6 bases short and J 4 bases short, with 17 bases between. The CDR3 sequence: CASSLLRGSADTQYF. The CDR3 DNA follows: TGTGCCAGCAGCTTACTCAGGGGTTCCGCAGATACGCAGTATTTT.

The rearrangement joins TRBV11-3 to TRBJ2-5; the match to TRBD2 covers 9 bases. Germline CDR1 SGHNT, CDR2 YENEEA. V gave up 5 bases and J gave up 3 bases; unmatched junction bases: 4. The CDR3 consists of 14 residues. CDR3 in amino acids: CASSRAGGEETQYF. The CDR3 region has the DNA TGTGCCAGCAGCAGAGCGGGAGGAGAAGAGACCCAGTACTTC.

V usage is TRBV6-4 and J usage is TRBJ2-1; 9 nucleotides agree with TRBD2. This CDR3 region has 16 residues. V shed 1 base, J shed 5 bases, and the junction held 6 bases outside the gene matches. Germline CDR1 reads MRHNA; CDR2 reads SNTAGT. The CDR3 is CASSDLAGAGNNEQFF. The DNA of the CDR3 is TGTGCCAGCAGTGACTTAGCGGGAGCCGGTAACAATGAGCAGTTCTTC.

There are a few counts of this clone. The J gene is TRBJ1-2, the V gene TRBV7-8; D is unclear. The CDR3 has 14 amino acids. CDR1 is SGHVS, CDR2 FQNEAQ, per germline. The germline V and J ends were trimmed by 5 bases and 3 bases, with 13 bases remaining between them. The chain's CDR3 is CASSQAGLDYGYTF. The CDR3 coding sequence is TGTGCCAGCAGCCAAGCGGGTCTTGACTATGGCTACACCTTC.

V is TRBV18 and J is TRBJ2-5; 9 positions agree with TRBD2. This CDR3 has 15 amino acids. V trimming: 3 bases; J trimming: 5 bases; junction bases outside the gene matches: 7. Germline V gene sequence: CDR1 KGHSH, CDR2 LQKENI. The CDR3, as DNA: TGTGCCAGCTCACCGGAGGGACTAGCTGTGGAGACCCAGTACTTC. This encodes CASSPEGLAVETQYF.

This clone was detected only a few times. The chain links TRBV4-3 to TRBJ1-1, with D possibly TRBD1 on 5 matching bases. The germline CDR1 and CDR2 sequences are LGHNA and YSLEER. V was trimmed by 2 bases and J by 3 bases, leaving 22 bases between them. This CDR3 is built from 18 residues. CDR3 in amino acids: CASSQKVGGEGSDTEAFF. CDR3 nucleotides: TGCGCCAGCAGCCAAAAAGTGGGGGGAGAAGGGAGTGACACTGAAGCTTTCTTT.

The chain uses TRBV6-1 and TRBJ2-7, with 7 bases lining up with TRBD1. The germline V gene has CDR1 MNHNS and CDR2 SASEGT. The length of the CDR3 is 15 residues. J was trimmed by 0 bases and V by 1 base; bases with no gene match: 3. This CDR3 reads CASSEGRTGSYEQYF. The CDR3 nucleotides read TGTGCCAGCAGTGAAGGGAGGACAGGCTCCTACGAGCAGTACTTC.

The chain links TRBV6-5 to TRBJ1-3, with D maybe TRBD1 (6 bases). Looked up from germline, CDR1 is MNHEY and CDR2 is SVGAGI. V dropped 8 bases and J dropped 1 base, with 6 bases sitting between them. This CDR3 spans 12 amino acids. This CDR3 is CASGTSGNTIYF. The CDR3 DNA follows: TGTGCCAGCGGGACATCTGGAAACACCATATATTTT.

Of note for this clone: The junction departs from germline at one end; a sequencing error may be responsible. The same CDR3 also results from other DNA sequences found in this sample. The chain uses TRBV7-2 and TRBJ2-7; possibly TRBD1 for D (6 bases). CDR3 length: 15 residues. The germline V gene has CDR1 SGHTA and CDR2 FQGNSA. The CDR3 DNA reads TGTGCCAGCAGCTTAGGGGGGCAAAGGAGGAACGAGCAATACTTC. Its translation is CASSLGGQRRNEQYF. Together with reference TRBV7-2 and TRBJ2-7, the CDR3 gives the full variable domain: GAGVSQSPSNKVTEKGKDVELRCDPISGHTALYWYRQSLGQGLEFLIYFQGNSAPDKSGLPSDRFSAERTGGSVSTLTIQRTQQEDSAVYLCASSLGGQRRNEQYFGPGTRLTVT.

This clone was recorded only once. The CDR3, as DNA: TGTGCCAGCAGCTTGCATACAGGAGGAGTCACTGAAGCTTTCTTT. Residues: CASSLHTGGVTEAFF. The rearrangement joins TRBV11-3 to TRBJ1-1; D possibly corresponds to TRBD1 (5 bases). Germline values: CDR1 SGHNT, CDR2 YENEEA. Trimming removed 3 bases at V and 4 bases at J, with 15 bases between. The length of the CDR3 is 15 residues.

The rearrangement links TRBV9 to TRBJ2-1; TRBD2 matches 16 bases. Trimming removed 4 bases from V and 2 bases from J; junction bases left unmatched: 12. Germline lookup yields CDR1 SGDLS and CDR2 YYNGEE. The CDR3 is made up of 20 amino acids. CDR3 loop: CASSPHGGTSGRDTYNEQFF. DNA for the CDR3: TGTGCCAGCAGCCCCCACGGCGGGACTAGCGGGAGGGACACCTACAATGAGCAGTTCTTC.

The rearrangement joins TRBV30 to TRBJ1-4; D gene uncertain. With 1 base removed from V and 5 bases from J, the gap between germline ends came to 11 bases. This CDR3 has 14 residues. Germline V CDR1 and CDR2: GTSNPN, SVGIG (reference sequence). CDR3 nucleotide sequence: TGTGCCTGGAGTGAGGGCAGCCAGAATGAAAAACTGTTTTTT. Protein: CAWSEGSQNEKLFF.

This sequence joins TRBV7-8 and TRBJ2-3; tentatively, D is TRBD1 or TRBD2 (5 bases each). The CDR3 loop spans 15 amino acids. V was clipped by 4 bases and J by 5 bases, with 16 bases between them. Germline V CDR1 and CDR2: SGHVS, FQNEAQ. The CDR3 region is CASSWGTGAQDTQYF. CDR3 nucleotides: TGTGCCAGCAGCTGGGGGACCGGAGCCCAAGATACGCAGTATTTT.

The chain is built from TRBV18 and TRBJ1-3, with D perhaps TRBD1 (5 bases). The CDR3 contains 16 residues. Per germline, CDR1 KGHSH and CDR2 LQKENI. With 3 bases removed from V and 0 bases from J, the gap between germline ends came to 12 bases. In nucleotides, the CDR3 is TGTGCCAGCTCACCCCGAAGACAGAACTCTGGAAACACCATATATTTT. This translates into CASSPRRQNSGNTIYF.

This clone was detected once. The V gene is TRBV15, the J gene TRBJ1-4, with D possibly matching TRBD1 (6 bases). The CDR3 contains 14 residues. The V gene lost 4 bases and the J gene lost 4 bases, with 10 bases spanning the gap. Germline V gene lookup returns CDR1 LNHNV and CDR2 YYDKDF (reference sequence). DNA of the CDR3: TGTGCCACCAGCACCGACAGGATTAATGAAAAACTGTTTTTT. Amino acids: CATSTDRINEKLFF.

The rearrangement joins TRBV9 to TRBJ1-4; TRBD1 aligns across 8 bases. This CDR3 spans 14 amino acids. V lost 5 bases to trimming and J lost 3 bases; unmatched junction nucleotides: 3. Germline V lookup: CDR1 SGDLS, CDR2 YYNGEE. This CDR3 is CASSVDRANEKLFF. CDR3 nucleotides: TGTGCCAGCAGTGTGGACAGGGCTAATGAAAAACTGTTTTTT.

The genes are TRBV7-9 and TRBJ2-3; 7 bases are shared with TRBD2. Germline CDR1 is SEHNR and CDR2 is FQNEAQ (reference sequence). CDR3 size: 18 residues. With V trimmed by 3 bases and J by 1 base, 13 bases remained unmatched. CDR3 loop: CASSLRPLTGGRTDTQYF. The CDR3 nucleotides are TGTGCCAGCAGCTTGAGGCCCCTCACGGGAGGCCGCACAGATACGCAGTATTTT.

J is TRBJ1-1 and V is TRBV19; D may be TRBD1 (5 bases). This CDR3 comprises 14 residues. Germline lookup yields CDR1 LNHDA and CDR2 SQIVND (reference sequence). V was pared by 6 bases and J by 4 bases, with 15 bases between. DNA of the CDR3: TGTGCCAGTAGCCCAAACGCTCAGGGCACTGAAGCTTTCTTT. This gives the protein CASSPNAQGTEAFF.

This chain connects TRBV7-9 to TRBJ2-7; D is uncertain. The ends were cut back, 4 bases at V and 3 bases at J, with 1 base in the middle. Germline V gene sequence: CDR1 SEHNR, CDR2 FQNEAQ (reference sequence). The CDR3 length is 10 residues. The CDR3 DNA sequence: TGTGCCAGCAGCTACTACGAGCAGTACTTC. Its translation: CASSYYEQYF.

The rearrangement links TRBV5-4 to TRBJ2-5; 12 bases are shared with TRBD2. V shed 5 bases and J 4 bases; nucleotides not matched to a gene: 3. The CDR3 sequence is 14 residues long. Germline values: CDR1 SGHNT, CDR2 YYREEE (reference sequence). CDR3 nucleotide sequence: TGTGCCAGCAGACCGGGACTAGCGGGAGAGACCCAGTACTTC. Encoded protein: CASRPGLAGETQYF.

V usage is TRBV28 and J usage is TRBJ1-1, with 7 bases fitting TRBD1. This CDR3 has 14 amino acids. The trim removed 5 bases at V and 0 bases at J, leaving 3 bases unmatched. The germline CDR1 and CDR2 sequences are MDHEN and SYDVKM. Here the CDR3 reads CASSEQGMNTEAFF. In DNA, the CDR3 is TGTGCCAGCAGTGAACAGGGGATGAACACTGAAGCTTTCTTT.

V is TRBV28 and J is TRBJ2-3; D perhaps matches TRBD2 (6 bases). Trimming cost V 2 bases and J 2 bases, with 14 bases left between them. This CDR3 is 16 amino acids long. The V gene's germline CDR1 is MDHEN and CDR2 SYDVKM. The CDR3 region has the DNA TGTGCCAGCAGTTTACCGGGACTGGATACCACAGATACGCAGTATTTT. It translates to CASSLPGLDTTDTQYF.

V gene TRBV30 combines with J gene TRBJ2-1; D is perhaps TRBD1 or TRBD2 (5 bases each). V was pared by 3 bases and J by 7 bases, with 16 bases between. In germline, CDR1 is GTSNPN, CDR2 SVGIG (reference sequence). CDR3 length: 14 residues. The DNA of the CDR3 is TGTGCCTGGAGGGACGGGACGGGTGGGAATGAGCAGTTCTTC. This encodes CAWRDGTGGNEQFF.

The J gene is TRBJ2-2, the V gene TRBV7-8; D unresolved. The CDR3 totals 13 residues. The V gene lost 6 bases and the J gene lost 2 bases, with 7 bases spanning the gap. CDR1 and CDR2 (germline): SGHVS, FQNEAQ. The CDR3 is CASRGLNTGELFF. The CDR3 DNA sequence: TGTGCCAGCAGGGGGTTAAACACCGGGGAGCTGTTTTTT.

The chain recombines TRBV11-2 with TRBJ2-1; either TRBD1 or TRBD2 may supply D (5 bases each). Deletions cut 5 bases from V and 0 bases from J, with 11 bases between. The CDR3 runs to 15 residues. CDR1 and CDR2 from the germline V gene are SGHAT and FQNNGV. As DNA, the CDR3 is TGTGCCAGCAGCACGGGGACGAGCTCCTACAATGAGCAGTTCTTC. Amino acid sequence: CASSTGTSSYNEQFF.